The TCR beta chain under discussion was sequenced for a study of CD8 T cells in Susac syndrome. Findings and limits, study-wide: Regarding the TCR sequencing and HLA analysis, the study admitted that a relatively small number of individuals were involved.

With random hexamers, 0.5 to 1 ug RNA was reverse transcribed. An immunoSEQ multiplex PCR generated amplified TCR beta CDR3 products spanning 54 Vbeta and 13 Jbeta. Each CDR3 protein gets one entry after TCRdb re-called the immunoSEQ multiplex PCR reads with MiXCR. The data hold approximately 230,000 distinct CDR3 sequences, with 90% to 95% observed a single time. Through negative isolation, CD4+ and CD8+ T cells were obtained, while TEMRA cells were enriched using FACS. J was trimmed by 4 bases and V by 6 bases; bases with no gene match: 8. The CDR3 length is 15 residues. Germline CDR1 is PRHDT and CDR2 is FYEKMQ (reference sequence). Turning to this clonotype: Its antigen is currently unknown.

Input material: CD4+ T cells from PBMCs. The V and J genes are TRBV13 and TRBJ1-1; 10 positions agree with TRBD1. The clonotype was recovered from a human donor with multiple sclerosis. Written as DNA, the CDR3 is TGTGCCAGCAGGCCCTGGGACAGGGGTTCCACTGAAGCTTTCTTT. This encodes CASRPWDRGSTEAFF.